Shown below are 8 T cell receptor beta chains from a single sample sequenced in a study of CD8 T cells in Susac syndrome. An input of about 0.5 to 1 ug of RNA was subjected to reverse transcription using random hexamers. Using its own MiXCR run on the immunoSEQ multiplex PCR reads, TCRdb lists one record per CDR3 protein. This sample has 250,000 to 300,000 distinct CDR3 sequences, with about 85% found just once. The sequencing input was CD8+ T cells from PBMCs. These receptors originate from a human donor with multiple sclerosis.

The chain carries TRBV20-1 and TRBJ2-4, with D uncertain. Germline V gives CDR1 DFQATT, CDR2 SNEGSKA (reference sequence). The CDR3 loop spans 15 amino acids. Trimming pared 0 bases from V and 3 bases from J, leaving 12 bases between. The CDR3 sequence: CSARDLWSGKNIQYF. CDR3 bases: TGCAGTGCTAGAGATCTGTGGTCGGGCAAAAACATTCAGTACTTC.

The J gene is TRBJ1-2, the V gene TRBV27; TRBD1 aligns across 8 bases. J gave up 0 bases and V 6 bases, and 9 bases lay outside the gene matches. The CDR3 totals 16 residues. Germline V gene sequence: CDR1 MNHEY, CDR2 SMNVEV (reference sequence). The CDR3 here is CASSQNRGDPNYGYTF. DNA for the CDR3: TGTGCCAGCAGCCAGAACAGGGGGGACCCTAACTATGGCTACACCTTC.

The V call is TRBV25-1, the J call TRBJ1-2; D is possibly TRBD1 (5 bases). Germline V gene sequence: CDR1 MGHDK, CDR2 SYGVNS. V lost 5 bases, J lost 0 bases, and 13 bases lay in between. The CDR3 sequence is 15 residues long. This chain's CDR3 is CASSQRDSANYGYTF. CDR3 nucleotides: TGTGCCAGCAGTCAAAGGGACTCTGCTAACTATGGCTACACCTTC.

This chain joins TRBV5-4 and TRBJ2-1, with D maybe TRBD2 (6 bases). The ends were cut back, 0 bases at V and 8 bases at J, with 6 bases in the middle. Looked up from germline, CDR1 is SGHNT and CDR2 is YYREEE (reference sequence). This CDR3 comprises 12 residues. The CDR3 sequence is CASSLGDYEQFF. The CDR3 bases are TGTGCCAGCAGCTTGGGGGACTATGAGCAGTTCTTC.

This clonotype was found once. CDR3 sequence: CASSHQDTLGSGANVLTF. The CDR3 DNA is TGTGCCAGCAGCCATCAAGATACGTTGGGCTCTGGGGCCAACGTCCTGACTTTC. J is TRBJ2-6 and V is TRBV3-1; D uncertain. The CDR3 is 18 residues long. V was cut by 3 bases and J by 0 bases, with 15 bases left in between. Looked up from germline, CDR1 is LGHDT and CDR2 is YNNKEL (reference sequence). The full variable domain, in which reference TRBV3-1 and TRBJ2-6 provide the parts outside the CDR3, is DTAVSQTPKYLVTQMGNDKSIKCEQNLGHDTMYWYKQDSKKFLKIMFSYNNKELIINETVPNRFSPKSPDKAHLNLHINSLELGDSAVYFCASSHQDTLGSGANVLTFGAGSRLTVL.

The rearrangement joins TRBV6-1 to TRBJ1-2; TRBD1 aligns across 8 bases. There are 14 residues in the CDR3. Germline V gene data show CDR1 as MNHNS and CDR2 as SASEGT. V shed 4 bases and J 8 bases; nucleotides not matched to a gene: 9. The CDR3 spells CASSGRGQEEGYTF. In DNA, the CDR3 is TGTGCCAGCAGTGGTCGGGGACAGGAGGAGGGCTACACCTTC.

The V call is TRBV7-9, the J call TRBJ1-1; no clear D gene. Trimming removed 5 bases from V and 1 base from J, with 11 bases in between. The length of the CDR3 is 14 residues. Per germline, CDR1 SEHNR and CDR2 FQNEAQ (reference sequence). The CDR3 coding sequence is TGTGCCAGCAGCCCCTTGTCATCGAACACTGAAGCTTTCTTT. Its translation: CASSPLSSNTEAFF.

The chain carries TRBV6-5 and TRBJ2-7; D is possibly TRBD1 or TRBD2 (6 bases each). Trimming shortened V by 2 bases and J by 4 bases, and 24 bases separated the two germline ends. In germline, CDR1 is MNHEY, CDR2 SVGAGI. CDR3 length equals 18 residues. The CDR3 is CASSYGSVTGDQGYEQYF. The CDR3 DNA reads TGTGCCAGCAGTTACGGGAGCGTGACGGGGGACCAGGGGTACGAGCAGTACTTC.